The sequence of this T cell receptor beta chain was determined in a study of blood T cells in healthy people across ages. Study summary: Capture via template switching afforded approximately one barcoded beta molecule per two T cells. Study-level results: While age rose, TCR beta diversity per million T cells dropped in a roughly linear way.

The CDR3 runs 14 residues. The V gene lost 5 bases and the J gene lost 6 bases, with 14 bases spanning the gap. Germline CDR1 reads SGHVT; CDR2 reads SQSDAQ. This clonotype was seen repeatedly, ten times or more. Its cognate antigen is unknown. A J-beta primer mix and a sample-barcoded 5' primer were used in a second PCR of roughly 6 to 11 cycles. The template-switch adaptor, which had 12 random nucleotides, put a tag on each cDNA molecule. TCRdb analysed the 5' RACE reads with MiXCR anew, one entry per CDR3 protein. The sample records 550,000 to 650,000 distinct CDR3 sequences, approximately 30% being singletons.

The sequence came from an elderly woman in good health. The sequenced sample consisted of blood. The chain is built from TRBV7-4 and TRBJ2-1, with a weak D call TRBD1 (5 bases). The DNA of the CDR3 is TGTGCCAGCAGCCCTCCCCCAGGGTTCAATGAGCAGTTCTTC. Residues: CASSPPPGFNEQFF.